This T cell receptor beta chain originates from a study of shared clonotypes between healthy human individuals (dated by TCRdb to about 2020). Regarding the research as a whole: The cohort comprised two women and three men aged 18 to 49 years. For each donor, three plates each were used for CD4 naive and CD4 memory, two plates were used for CD8 naive, and one plate was used for CD8 memory. To estimate repertoire size and how much clonotypes are shared between individuals, the study performed deep sequencing of blood TCR repertoires from about 5 healthy adults. Libraries were prepared and TCR repertoires were sequenced by different laboratories using diverse techniques, in order to increase sequencing depth and limit assay-specific biases. Each donor's leukapheresis produced roughly between roughly 0.85 and 9.5 billion PBMCs.

TCR CDR3 regions were amplified from genomic DNA by multiplex PCR using the deep immunoSEQ assay. Extracted genomic DNA from each cell subset was spread evenly across all wells of several immunoSEQ 96-well plates, with each plate serving as a replicate. Each replicate PCR for sorted subsets received approximately 220 ng genomic DNA, equal to roughly 33,000 T cell genomes. Purified libraries were measured with a Qubit 3.0 fluorometer, size-checked on a Bioanalyzer 2100, and measured again with the KAPA Library Quantification kit. Every immunoSEQ 96-well plate was sequenced on a separate single-read 150-cycle Illumina NextSeq 550 flow cell. In the source study's methods: Because the immunoSEQ output included only junctional sequences and no quality scores, the filtering could not be the same as the filtering used for full-length reads. Sequences were annotated with PyIR, a Python wrapper for IgBLAST v1.9, using IMGT germline references to assign V/J genes and CDR3. Reads were filtered out if the reads had weak V/J assignments (E-value above 1e-6), no CDR3, stop codons, out-of-frame junctions, or ambiguous translated residues. V3J clonotypes were defined as sequences sharing the same inferred V gene, J gene, and CDR3 amino acid sequence. The percentage overlap between two repertoires was calculated by dividing the number of shared unique clonotypes by the size of the smaller repertoire. RTK rarefaction, the Chao1 estimator, and Recon v2.1 estimates of unobserved clonotypes were used to assess repertoire richness. OLGA was used to compute generation probabilities for all TCRbeta clonotypes that the gDNA method yielded from a handful of donors. This is the immuneACCESS table as TCRdb keeps it, with only in-frame sequences that have V and J called. A part of the clones is gone; compared with another copy, unresolved V genes explain less than half, and the rest is unexplained. V and J calls and clone size are copied from that table; D and trimming were computed from the DNA. The sample data list some 1,600,000 clones, and 98% of these were observed just once. About 0.42% of the sample goes to the ten largest clones.

About this clone itself: What antigen it recognizes has not been identified. Within one base of it there is no much larger clone, and no base qualities were kept.

General conclusions and limits of the study: Clonotypes shared by all four sorted-subset donors showed higher generation probabilities than non-shared clonotypes. Larger estimated clonotype richness was generally found for naive subsets than for memory subsets. Incomplete sequencing was indicated by rarefaction of sorted-subset datasets, despite the large sequencing depth. Roughly 5% of naive CD4, 3.5% of naive CD8, 2% to 2.5% of memory CD4, and 0.4% of memory CD8 clonotypes were shared across several donors. Pairwise subsampling indicated that sequencing depth was expected to affect the degree of clonotype sharing among donors. The genetic and exposure-history diversity represented was limited by the small number of donors. Sampling was limited to blood, and TCR repertoires in tissue likely differ from TCR repertoires in blood.

The donors were healthy, HIV-negative adults with no recently reported acute infections or vaccinations. Only Caucasian adults living in Nashville, Tennessee, USA were represented among the donors. CD4+ T cells were enriched by magnetic negative selection; naive cells were then positively selected on CD45RA, and the negative fraction formed the memory subset. After blood collection by leukapheresis, PBMCs were isolated using Ficoll-Histopaque density gradient centrifugation and then cryopreserved in the vapor phase of liquid nitrogen. Analytical flow cytometry was used to check the purity and quantity of each magnetically sorted T cell population. Genomic DNA was isolated from each sorted fraction and quantified by UV absorbance on a Nanodrop 2000c. The sample was naive CD4+ T cells sorted from blood. This specimen's cell subset or site label, per the study, means: CD45RA+ positively selected. The TCR was taken from a man aged 25 to 45 in good health.

DNA sequence: TGTGCCAGCAGCGAAGGAGGGTCTGGAAACACCATATATTTT. This codes for CASSEGGSGNTIYF. The chain couples TRBV7-2 to TRBJ1-3; no D gene call is confident. The CDR3 has 14 amino acids, counting the end cysteine and phenylalanine. Kept here is only the CDR3 DNA, which spans 42 bases and is read in frame from base 1. CDR1 and CDR2, looked up from the germline V gene, are SGHTA and FQGNSA. V and J are truncated by 5 bases and 1 base respectively, leaving an intervening sequence of 9 bases.